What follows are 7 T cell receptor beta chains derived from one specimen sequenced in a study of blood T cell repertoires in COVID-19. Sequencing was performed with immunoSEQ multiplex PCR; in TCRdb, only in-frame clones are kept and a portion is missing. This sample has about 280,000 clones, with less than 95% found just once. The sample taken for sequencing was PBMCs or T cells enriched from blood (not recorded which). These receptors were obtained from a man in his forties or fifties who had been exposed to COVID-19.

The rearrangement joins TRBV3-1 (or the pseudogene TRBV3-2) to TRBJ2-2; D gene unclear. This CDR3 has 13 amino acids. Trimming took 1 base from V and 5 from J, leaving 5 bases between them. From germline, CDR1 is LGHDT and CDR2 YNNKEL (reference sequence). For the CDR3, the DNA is TGTGCCAGCAGCCAAGCTCCTACCGGGGAGCTGTTTTTT. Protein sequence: CASSQAPTGELFF.

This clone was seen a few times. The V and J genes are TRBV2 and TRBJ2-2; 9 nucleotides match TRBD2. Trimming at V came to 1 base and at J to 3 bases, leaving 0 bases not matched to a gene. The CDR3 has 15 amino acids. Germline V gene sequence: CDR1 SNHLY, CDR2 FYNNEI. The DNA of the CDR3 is TGTGCCAGCAGTGAAGGACTAGCGGACACCGGGGAGCTGTTTTTT. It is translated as CASSEGLADTGELFF.

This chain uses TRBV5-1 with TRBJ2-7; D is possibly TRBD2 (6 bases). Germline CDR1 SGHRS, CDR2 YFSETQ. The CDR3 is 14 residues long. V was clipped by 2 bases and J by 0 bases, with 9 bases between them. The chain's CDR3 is CASSLGGDSYEQYF. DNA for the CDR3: TGCGCCAGCAGCTTAGGAGGGGACTCCTACGAGCAGTACTTC.

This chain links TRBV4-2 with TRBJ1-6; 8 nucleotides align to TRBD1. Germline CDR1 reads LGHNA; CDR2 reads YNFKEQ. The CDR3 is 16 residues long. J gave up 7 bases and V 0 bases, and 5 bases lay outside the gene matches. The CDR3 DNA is TGTGCCAGCAGCCAAGAGACAGGGGCTGAGAATTCACCCCTCCACTTT. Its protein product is CASSQETGAENSPLHF.

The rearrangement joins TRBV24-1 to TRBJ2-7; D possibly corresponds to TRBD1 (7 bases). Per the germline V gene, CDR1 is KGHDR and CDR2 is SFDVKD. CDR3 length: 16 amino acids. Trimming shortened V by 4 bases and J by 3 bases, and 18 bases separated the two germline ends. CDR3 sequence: CATSDRRGQGGYEQYF. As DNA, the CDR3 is TGTGCCACCAGTGACCGGAGGGGGCAGGGAGGCTACGAGCAGTACTTC.

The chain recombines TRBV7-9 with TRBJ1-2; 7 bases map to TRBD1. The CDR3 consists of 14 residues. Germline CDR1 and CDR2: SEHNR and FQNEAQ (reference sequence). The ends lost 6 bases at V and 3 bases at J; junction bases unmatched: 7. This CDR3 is CASSPGGPYYGYTF. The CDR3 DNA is TGTGCCAGCAGTCCAGGGGGTCCCTACTATGGCTACACCTTC.

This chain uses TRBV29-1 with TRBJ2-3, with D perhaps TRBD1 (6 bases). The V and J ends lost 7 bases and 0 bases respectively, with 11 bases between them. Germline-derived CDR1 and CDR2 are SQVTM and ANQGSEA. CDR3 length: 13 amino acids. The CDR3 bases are TGCAGCGGGAGACAGGAAAGCACAGATACGCAGTATTTT. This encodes CSGRQESTDTQYF.